These 25 T cell receptor beta chains came from one sample sequenced in a study of shared clonotypes between healthy human individuals. Clones were sequenced by immunoSEQ multiplex PCR, and TCRdb holds only the in-frame ones, with some missing. The data hold 500,000 or so clones, with 90% to 96% observed a single time. Sequenced input: naive CD4+ T cells sorted from blood. Subset noted: CD45RA+ positively selected. The origin of the receptors is a woman in her twenties or thirties in good health.

The V gene is TRBV5-4, the J gene TRBJ2-1; D gene uncertain. The CDR3 runs 14 residues. Germline V lookup: CDR1 SGHNT, CDR2 YYREEE (reference sequence). V was cut by 2 bases and J by 9 bases, with 15 bases left in between. The CDR3 sequence: CASSFRHEASEQFF. CDR3 sequence (DNA): TGTGCCAGCAGCTTCAGACATGAGGCAAGTGAGCAGTTCTTC.

The chain combines TRBV29-1 with TRBJ1-1; D gene unclear. CDR1 and CDR2 (germline): SQVTM, ANQGSEA. The V end was cut by 7 bases, the J end by 1 base, with 16 bases between. The CDR3 covers 14 residues. CDR3 DNA: TGCAGCGCGCTCGAGACACCCGGGAACACTGAAGCTTTCTTT. Protein: CSALETPGNTEAFF.

The chain recombines TRBV4-1 with TRBJ2-5; D gene uncertain. Trimming stripped 3 bases from V and 4 bases from J, with 12 bases between. CDR3 size: 14 residues. Per germline, CDR1 MGHRA and CDR2 YSYEKL. This CDR3 reads CASSQAQTPETQYF. Written as DNA, the CDR3 is TGCGCCAGCAGCCAGGCCCAGACCCCAGAGACCCAGTACTTC.

The rearrangement uses TRBV7-9 and TRBJ2-1; 10 bases are a match to TRBD2. Germline trimming cut 0 bases from V and 3 bases from J; bases unmatched to any gene: 8. Germline loops: CDR1 SEHNR, CDR2 FQNEAQ (reference sequence). The CDR3 consists of 18 residues. The chain's CDR3 is CASSLAYGPSGSYNEQFF. CDR3 nucleotides: TGTGCCAGCAGCTTAGCGTATGGGCCTAGCGGGAGCTACAATGAGCAGTTCTTC. Complete variable domain (other parts from reference TRBV7-9 and TRBJ2-1): DTGVSQNPRHKITKRGQNVTFRCDPISEHNRLYWYRQTLGQGPEFLTYFQNEAQLEKSRLLSDRFSAERPKGSFSTLEIQRTEQGDSAMYLCASSLAYGPSGSYNEQFFGPGTRLTVL.

This clone has a single count. This chain uses TRBV18 with TRBJ2-7, with D possibly matching TRBD1 (5 bases). The CDR3 is 16 residues long. The germline V gene has CDR1 KGHSH and CDR2 LQKENI. V was trimmed by 2 bases and J by 3 bases, leaving 17 bases between them. The CDR3 nucleotides are TGTGCCAGCTCACCATCAGGGCCCCAGGCCGGCTACGAGCAGTACTTC. Encoded protein: CASSPSGPQAGYEQYF.

CDR3 region: CASSDTGHSTDTQYF. The CDR3 bases are TGTGCCAGCAGCGATACCGGTCATAGCACAGATACGCAGTATTTT. The chain employs TRBV9 and TRBJ2-3; no firm D call. Germline loops: CDR1 SGDLS, CDR2 YYNGEE. CDR3 length: 15 residues. Trimming pared 3 bases from V and 0 bases from J, leaving 11 bases between.

V is TRBV12-5 and J is TRBJ2-2; D remains unclear. The CDR3 covers 11 residues. The germline V and J ends were trimmed by 3 bases and 6 bases, with 2 bases remaining between them. In germline, CDR1 is LGHNT, CDR2 FRNRAP. The CDR3 coding sequence is TGTGCTAGTGGTTTAGCCGGGGAGCTGTTTTTT. Residues: CASGLAGELFF.

The chain employs TRBV2 and TRBJ1-1, with a tentative D call TRBD1 (5 bases). Trimming removed 6 bases from V and 4 bases from J, with 18 bases in between. CDR3 length: 15 residues. Germline CDR1 and CDR2: SNHLY and FYNNEI. The CDR3 is CASRRGAGLVTEAFF. The CDR3 nucleotides read TGTGCCAGCAGGAGAGGGGCCGGATTGGTCACTGAAGCTTTCTTT.

The V call is TRBV6-1, the J call TRBJ1-2, with D perhaps TRBD1 (6 bases). Trimming took 4 bases from V and 1 from J, leaving 10 bases between them. The CDR3 runs 14 residues. From germline, CDR1 is MNHNS and CDR2 SASEGT. CDR3 sequence: CASSGQDYNYGYTF. The CDR3, as DNA: TGTGCCAGCAGTGGACAGGATTATAACTATGGCTACACCTTC.

The rearrangement uses TRBV6-1 and TRBJ2-7; 7 bases map to TRBD2. This CDR3 contains 15 residues. Trimming cost V 1 base and J 0 bases; bases outside gene matches: 3. Germline V CDR1 and CDR2: MNHNS, SASEGT. CDR3 amino acids: CASSEEERGSYEQYF. The CDR3 bases are TGTGCCAGCAGTGAAGAGGAGCGGGGCTCCTACGAGCAGTACTTC.

The chain joins TRBV5-1 to TRBJ2-1; 11 bases agree with TRBD2. The V and J ends lost 4 bases and 4 bases, in that order; junction bases with no gene match: 7. Germline CDR1 SGHRS, CDR2 YFSETQ. The CDR3 is made up of 16 amino acids. CDR3 loop: CASSRRTSGYYNEQFF. CDR3 sequence (DNA): TGCGCCAGCAGCAGGAGGACTAGCGGGTATTACAATGAGCAGTTCTTC.

V is TRBV6-5 and J is TRBJ2-5, with 11 positions matching TRBD2. Trimming at V came to 0 bases and at J to 1 base, leaving 1 base not matched to a gene. Germline V lookup: CDR1 MNHEY, CDR2 SVGAGI. The CDR3 runs 16 residues. For the CDR3, the DNA is TGTGCCAGCAGTTACTCGGGGACTAGCGGCCAAGAGACCCAGTACTTC. Protein sequence: CASSYSGTSGQETQYF.

The chain is built from TRBV10-2 and TRBJ1-1; a weak D match, TRBD1 (6 bases). The germline V gene encodes CDR1 WSHSY and CDR2 SAAADI. The CDR3 sequence is 13 residues long. Trimming removed 2 bases from V and 6 bases from J, with 10 bases in between. In DNA form, the CDR3 reads TGCGCCAGCAGTGAGGGGACAATCCCTGAAGCTTTCTTT. Translating it yields CASSEGTIPEAFF.

The rearrangement uses TRBV7-9 and TRBJ2-7, with 9 bases lining up with TRBD2. Germline trimming cut 4 bases from V and 0 bases from J; bases unmatched to any gene: 7. CDR1 SEHNR and CDR2 FQNEAQ come from the germline V gene (reference sequence). The CDR3 loop spans 16 amino acids. In nucleotides, the CDR3 is TGTGCCAGCAGCTCATCGACTAGCGGATTCTCCTACGAGCAGTACTTC. This gives the protein CASSSSTSGFSYEQYF.

The V and J genes are TRBV10-3 and TRBJ1-1, with no clear D. CDR3 length: 13 residues. Between the trimmed V and J ends, which lost 3 bases and 11 bases, there was a span of 16 bases. The germline CDR1 and CDR2 sequences are ENHRY and SYGVKD. The CDR3 nucleotides read TGTGCCATCAGTGAACAAATGCAGTCAGCCGCTTTCTTT. Amino acids: CAISEQMQSAAFF.

This chain connects TRBV7-2 to TRBJ2-5, with 11 bases matching TRBD2. TRBJ2-7 matches the DNA end more closely, so the J call is doubtful. Per the germline V gene, CDR1 is SGHTA and CDR2 is FQGNSA. The CDR3 extends over 16 amino acids. The CDR3 spells CASSLDGLAGGYEQYF. In DNA, the CDR3 is TGTGCCAGCAGCTTAGATGGGCTAGCGGGAGGCTACGAGCAGTACTTC.

The genes are TRBV2 and TRBJ2-5; TRBD1 is a possible D gene (5 bases). The CDR3 has 14 residues. Trimming pared 6 bases from V and 4 bases from J, leaving 15 bases between. Germline V gene lookup returns CDR1 SNHLY and CDR2 FYNNEI. CDR3 in amino acids: CASRRWQGIETQYF. The CDR3 DNA sequence: TGTGCCAGCAGAAGGTGGCAGGGTATAGAGACCCAGTACTTC.

CDR3 sequence reads: CASSHDSGEAFF. In DNA form, the CDR3 reads TGTGCCAGCAGCCATGACTCCGGTGAAGCTTTCTTT. V usage is TRBV28 and J usage is TRBJ1-1, with no clear D. Trimming left V 6 bases short and J 7 bases short, with 12 bases between. The CDR3 is made up of 12 amino acids. Germline V gives CDR1 MDHEN, CDR2 SYDVKM.

The chain combines TRBV5-5 with TRBJ2-7, with 11 bases aligning to TRBD1. Trimming cost V 6 bases and J 6 bases; bases outside gene matches: 14. CDR1 is SGHKS and CDR2 is YYEKEE in the germline V gene (reference sequence). The CDR3 totals 16 residues. CDR3 bases: TGTGCCAGCACCCCGGAGGGGGACAGGGGGGGATCCGAGCAGTACTTC. Its translation is CASTPEGDRGGSEQYF.

On this clone: At one end, the junction sequence differs from germline, possibly due to a read error. The J gene is TRBJ2-5, the V gene TRBV18, with D possibly matching TRBD2 (6 bases). The CDR3 is 16 residues long. Germline lookup yields CDR1 KGHSH and CDR2 LQKENI. This CDR3 reads CASSPPGTISRESQYF. The CDR3 DNA sequence: TGTGCCAGCTCACCACCGGGGACGATTTCTCGGGAGAGCCAGTACTTC.

V usage is TRBV15 and J usage is TRBJ2-1; 9 bases map to TRBD1. This CDR3 is built from 18 residues. The J segment lost 0 bases and the V segment lost 0 bases, leaving 6 bases of the junction unmatched. Looked up from germline, CDR1 is LNHNV and CDR2 is YYDKDF (reference sequence). CDR3 bases: TGTGCCACCAGCAGAGAAGGGACAGGGACGCGCTCCTACAATGAGCAGTTCTTC. This encodes CATSREGTGTRSYNEQFF.

V and J are TRBV19 and TRBJ1-5, with 10 nucleotides matching TRBD1. CDR1 and CDR2 (germline): LNHDA, SQIVND (reference sequence). V lost 5 bases to trimming and J lost 6 bases; unmatched junction nucleotides: 4. The CDR3 sequence is 14 residues long. CDR3 region: CASSAGQGPQPQHF. The CDR3 DNA reads TGTGCCAGTAGTGCGGGACAGGGGCCTCAGCCCCAGCATTTT.

The gene calls are TRBV28 and TRBJ2-2, with TRBD1 identical over 9 bases. There are 15 residues in the CDR3. Germline V gene lookup returns CDR1 MDHEN and CDR2 SYDVKM. The V segment lost 4 bases and the J segment 6 bases; nucleotides outside the gene matches: 6. The CDR3 sequence: CASSSGTGSAGELFF. CDR3 DNA sequence: TGTGCCAGCAGTTCGGGGACAGGGTCGGCCGGGGAGCTGTTTTTT. Combining the CDR3 with reference TRBV28 and TRBJ2-2 gives the whole variable domain DVKVTQSSRYLVKRTGEKVFLECVQDMDHENMFWYRQDPGLGLRLIYFSYDVKMKEKGDIPEGYSVSREKKERFSLILESASTNQTSMYLCASSSGTGSAGELFFGEGSRLTVL.

This chain links TRBV19 with TRBJ2-1; 7 bases are a match to TRBD1. The CDR3 runs to 12 residues. Trimming removed 5 bases from V and 15 bases from J; junction bases left unmatched: 10. CDR1 LNHDA and CDR2 SQIVND come from the germline V gene (reference sequence). CDR3 DNA: TGTGCCAGTAGTGACCGGACAGGACATACGTTCTTC. This encodes CASSDRTGHTFF. Variable domain in full (rest from reference TRBV19 and TRBJ2-1): DGGITQSPKYLFRKEGQNVTLSCEQNLNHDAMYWYRQDPGQGLRLIYYSQIVNDFQKGDIAEGYSVSREKKESFPLTVTSAQKNPTAFYLCASSDRTGHTFFGPGTRLTVL.

This rearrangement joins TRBV18 to TRBJ1-1; D call uncertain. In germline, CDR1 is KGHSH, CDR2 LQKENI. V was shortened by 0 bases and J by 1 base, with 6 bases between the two germline ends. The CDR3 is 14 residues long. CDR3 DNA sequence: TGTGCCAGCTCACCACCGTGGGGGAACACTGAAGCTTTCTTT. It codes for CASSPPWGNTEAFF.